This is a list of T cell receptor beta chains from one sample in a study of blood T cells in healthy people across ages. Each CDR3 protein is one row after TCRdb ran MiXCR on the 5' RACE reads. Of about 800,000 distinct CDR3 sequences listed, about 62% were seen once; the top ten hold around 20%. The sequenced material came from blood. These receptors were collected from a man aged 25 to 45 in good health. CDR3s include the opening cysteine and the closing phenylalanine or tryptophan. D genes are given only for firm matches. Clone size is shown for a subset of rows, as once, few, many or a class of expanded clone.

>TRBD1|NA|TRBV4-1|TRBJ1-2
CASSQVGGQRNGYTF
TGCGCCAGCAGCCAAGTTGGGGGACAGAGGAATGGCTACACCTTC
>NA|NA|TRBV29-1|TRBJ2-7
CSIERGRGSEQYF
TGCAGCATTGAAAGGGGGAGAGGGTCCGAGCAGTACTTC
>TRBD1|NA|TRBV4-2|TRBJ1-1
CASSQTGQSNTEAFF
TGTGCCAGCAGCCAGACGGGACAGTCGAACACTGAAGCTTTCTTT
>NA|NA|TRBV7-2|TRBJ2-3
CAGSSDTLSTDTQYF
TGTGCCGGCAGCTCTGACACCTTAAGCACAGATACGCAGTATTTT
>TRBD1|NA|TRBV27|TRBJ2-7
CASSPIYRTGSSLYEQYF
TGTGCCAGCAGTCCAATATATAGGACAGGGTCAAGTCTCTACGAGCAGTACTTC
>TRBD2|few|TRBV2|TRBJ2-7
CASEDIFIASGIYEQYF
TGTGCCAGCGAGGACATCTTTATTGCTAGCGGGATTTACGAGCAGTACTTC
>NA|NA|TRBV5-1|TRBJ2-3
CASSGGDSTDTQYF
TGCGCCAGCAGCGGAGGGGACTCCACAGATACGCAGTATTTT
>TRBD1|once|TRBV18|TRBJ1-2
CASSSSAPQGGYGYTF
TGTGCCAGCTCATCGTCCGCACCGCAGGGGGGCTATGGCTACACCTTC
>NA|NA|TRBV7-7|TRBJ2-7
CASSLEGRAVDEQYF
TGTGCCAGCAGCTTAGAGGGCAGGGCTGTAGATGAGCAGTACTTC
>NA|NA|TRBV28|TRBJ2-1
CASRHIGGIDYNEQFF
TGTGCCAGCAGGCACATAGGGGGGATTGATTACAATGAGCAGTTCTTC
>NA|once|TRBV7-2|TRBJ2-5
CASSLSPGQRETQYF
TGTGCCAGCAGCTTATCTCCGGGCCAAAGAGAGACCCAGTACTTC
>TRBD1|NA|TRBV11-2|TRBJ1-6
CASSRRGQGRASTLFSPPHF
TGTGCCAGCAGCCGTCGGGGACAGGGAAGGGCCTCAACTCTTTTTTCACCCCCCCACTTT
>NA|NA|TRBV6-2/TRBV6-3|TRBJ2-1
CASSYVRGVSEQFF
TGTGCCAGCAGTTACGTCCGGGGAGTATCTGAGCAGTTCTTC
>NA|NA|TRBV25-1|TRBJ2-3
CASSGSTPGITDTQYF
TGTGCCAGCAGTGGGTCTACCCCGGGAATCACAGATACGCAGTATTTT
>NA|NA|TRBV6-6|TRBJ2-7
CASSYAGPPLVEQYF
TGTGCCAGCAGTTACGCGGGACCCCCTCTAGTCGAGCAGTACTTC
>TRBD2|NA|TRBV6-2/TRBV6-3|TRBJ2-7
CASSKTSGRRYEQYF
TGTGCCAGCAGTAAAACTAGCGGGAGGAGGTACGAGCAGTACTTC
>NA|NA|TRBV4-2|TRBJ1-1
CASSQGFGSPEAFF
TGTGCCAGCAGCCAAGGGTTCGGCAGCCCTGAAGCTTTCTTT
>NA|once|TRBV15|TRBJ2-1
CATSRVGGAGNSYNEQFF
TGTGCCACCAGCAGAGTAGGGGGAGCGGGGAACTCCTACAATGAGCAGTTCTTC
>NA|NA|TRBV4-1|TRBJ1-1
CASSQELDRGEAFF
TGCGCCAGCAGCCAAGAATTGGATCGGGGGGAAGCTTTCTTT
>TRBD2|few|TRBV27|TRBJ2-1
CASSPIGTRGPIEQFF
TGTGCCAGCAGTCCGATCGGGACTAGGGGTCCAATTGAGCAGTTCTTC
>NA|NA|TRBV7-9|TRBJ2-5
CASSLGGLSETQYF
TGTGCCAGCAGCTTAGGCGGGCTGTCAGAGACCCAGTACTTC
>NA|NA|TRBV27|TRBJ2-5
CASSPIAGQETQYF
TGTGCCAGCAGTCCAATAGCTGGCCAAGAGACCCAGTACTTC
>NA|NA|TRBV6-2/TRBV6-3|TRBJ2-1
CASSYGAGQGRSNEQFF
TGTGCCAGCAGTTACGGAGCGGGGCAGGGGCGGAGCAATGAGCAGTTCTTC
>NA|NA|TRBV28|TRBJ2-7
CASSPGSARSSYEQYF
TGTGCCAGCAGTCCCGGGTCAGCGAGGAGCTCCTACGAGCAGTACTTC
>NA|NA|TRBV7-2|TRBJ2-7
CASSLMSLSSYEQYF
TGTGCCAGCAGCTTAATGTCCCTGAGCTCCTACGAGCAGTACTTC
>TRBD2|few|TRBV29-1|TRBJ2-3
CSVSGTPNTDTQYF
TGCAGCGTCAGCGGGACTCCTAACACAGATACGCAGTATTTT
>TRBD1|few|TRBV27|TRBJ1-5
CASSSTGGVFPPQHF
TGTGCCAGCAGTTCCACAGGGGGCGTATTTCCGCCCCAGCATTTT
>NA|few|TRBV3-1|TRBJ2-7
CASSSQVWGYEQYF
TGTGCCAGCAGCTCTCAAGTATGGGGATACGAGCAGTACTTC
>NA|NA|TRBV9|TRBJ2-1
CASSVAPGTETQFF
TGTGCCAGCAGCGTAGCCCCGGGTACCGAGACCCAGTTCTTC
>NA|NA|TRBV16|TRBJ1-5
CASSMAVGEQPQHF
TGTGCCAGCAGCATGGCGGTTGGGGAACAGCCCCAGCATTTT
>NA|NA|TRBV24-1|TRBJ1-2
CATRGPGGGYTF
TGTGCCACCAGGGGACCAGGCGGTGGCTACACCTTC
>TRBD1|few|TRBV29-1|TRBJ2-7
CSVTRQGPAYEQYF
TGCAGCGTTACCCGACAGGGCCCAGCCTACGAGCAGTACTTC
>NA|NA|TRBV21-1|TRBJ2-7
CASSARDSPQYEQYF
TGTGCCAGCAGCGCCCGGGACAGCCCTCAATACGAGCAGTACTTC
>TRBD1|few|TRBV27|TRBJ2-4
CASSRTGPRDIQYF
TGTGCCAGCAGCCGGACAGGCCCAAGGGACATTCAGTACTTC
>NA|few|TRBV7-2|TRBJ2-7
CASSLIGGFSYEQYF
TGTGCCAGCAGCTTAATAGGGGGATTCTCCTACGAGCAGTACTTC
>TRBD1|once|TRBV18|TRBJ2-7
CASSPGTALSYEQYF
TGTGCCAGCTCACCCGGGACAGCCTTGTCCTACGAGCAGTACTTC